This TCR beta chain was captured by sequencing in a study of shared clonotypes between healthy human individuals. Across the study: A donor's plate count was three for CD4 naive and three for CD4 memory; CD8 naive had two and CD8 memory one. Study-wide results and caveats: Among donors, the sharing of clonotypes was expected to be influenced by sequencing depth. The generation probabilities recorded for non-shared clonotypes fell below those of clonotypes shared by all four donors.

For this clone: Antigen specificity is unknown.

Each donor was a Caucasian adult residing in Nashville, Tennessee. The V end lost 6 bases, the J end lost 3 bases, and 6 bases lay between the germline ends. From germline, CDR1 is MNHEY and CDR2 SMNVEV (reference sequence). The CDR3 is made up of 11 amino acids. Measured with immunoSEQ multiplex PCR; TCRdb has only the in-frame clones, and not every one. The table lists millions of clones, 90% to 95% of them singletons. Sequencing was carried out using naive CD4+ T cells from PBMCs. The subset here: CD45RA+ positively selected. This TCR was sampled from a man aged 18 to 35 in good health. Some clones in this sample may be carry-over from other donors' samples. The rearrangement links TRBV27 to TRBJ2-7; D is unclear. The CDR3, as DNA: TGTGCCAGCAGGGTAGACTACGAGCAGTACTTC. Translation gives CASRVDYEQYF.